This TCR beta chain was profiled in a study of beta chain features in type 1 diabetes. Expressed TCRB transcripts were sequenced because the isolated RNA had all been reverse transcribed beforehand. The table came from immunoSEQ multiplex PCR; TCRdb's copy has only in-frame clones and leaves some out. In the table there are under 400,000 clones, roughly a fifth of which are singletons. A word on this clone: Its antigen is unknown.

Study observations and caveats: For patients, the naive, central memory and Treg TCRB repertoires appeared more alike than for healthy donors. Since sequencing was performed on cDNA, cells with high TCR expression could be over-represented.

Approximately 0.11 L of blood, on average, came from one heparinised draw per donor. Using CD45RO/CCR7/CD25/CD127/CD95/CD27, CD4+ naive, central memory, regulatory and stem cell-like memory cells were sorted. Sequences were obtained from naive CD4+ T cells from blood. The receptor was derived from a woman aged 18-29 years in good health.

As DNA, the CDR3 is TGTGCCACCAGCAGAGATTTGGCAGGAAACACTGAAGCTTTCTTT. This translates into CATSRDLAGNTEAFF. This chain uses TRBV15 with TRBJ1-1; no clear D gene. The germline CDR1 and CDR2 sequences are LNHNV and YYDKDF (reference sequence). Trimming left V 0 bases short and J 2 bases short, with 10 bases between. The CDR3 consists of 15 residues.